What follows are 28 T cell receptor beta chains derived from one specimen sequenced in a study of OX40 agonist ivuxolimab in advanced cancers. The protocol was immunoSEQ multiplex PCR, while the TCRdb copy is restricted to in-frame clones and leaves out a portion. The table shows 73,000 or so clones, with 92% occurring only once. The sample consisted of CD4+ or CD8+ T cells sorted from blood, taken in a trial of the OX40 agonist ivuxolimab. All receptors come from an adult with an advanced solid tumor such as melanoma, head and neck, liver or kidney cancer.

V usage is TRBV5-8 and J usage is TRBJ1-1; D remains ambiguous. The V and J ends lost 3 bases and 6 bases respectively, with 12 bases between them. The CDR3 covers 13 residues. Germline V gene sequence: CDR1 SGHTS, CDR2 YDEGEE. DNA of the CDR3: TGTGCCAGCAGCTGGACTATTCCCCCTGAAGCTTTCTTT. Protein sequence: CASSWTIPPEAFF.

A single count supports this clone. This CDR3 is CAWTLTSYEQYF. The DNA of the CDR3 is TGTGCCTGGACGTTGACCTCTTACGAGCAGTACTTC. The gene calls are TRBV30 and TRBJ2-7; D not certain. This CDR3 is 12 amino acids long. The V end was cut by 4 bases, the J end by 4 bases, with 11 bases between. Germline CDR1 GTSNPN, CDR2 SVGIG (reference sequence). Combining the CDR3 with reference TRBV30 and TRBJ2-7 gives the whole variable domain SQTIHQWPATLVQPVGSPLSLECTVEGTSNPNLYWYRQAAGRGLQLLFYSVGIGQISSEVPQNLSASRPQDRQFILSSKKLLLSDSGFYLCAWTLTSYEQYFGPGTRLTVT.

V gene TRBV10-2 combines with J gene TRBJ2-7; D remains unclear. CDR1 WSHSY and CDR2 SAAADI come from the germline V gene. The V end lost 7 bases, the J end lost 3 bases, and 13 bases lay between the germline ends. CDR3 length: 13 amino acids. The chain's CDR3 is CASNDGPFYEQYF. The DNA for the CDR3 is TGCGCCAGCAACGATGGCCCTTTCTACGAGCAGTACTTC.

This clone occurred once. The V call is TRBV4-1, the J call TRBJ1-4; tentatively, D is TRBD1 (5 bases). CDR1 MGHRA and CDR2 YSYEKL come from the germline V gene. V was pared by 1 base and J by 8 bases, with 14 bases between. The length of the CDR3 is 15 residues. The CDR3 reads CASSQVGGDEEKLFF. CDR3 nucleotides: TGCGCCAGCAGCCAAGTGGGGGGGGATGAGGAAAAACTGTTTTTT.

The rearrangement links TRBV19 to TRBJ2-7, with D maybe TRBD2 (6 bases). The CDR3 sequence is 13 residues long. Trimming shortened V by 4 bases and J by 3 bases, and 10 bases separated the two germline ends. CDR1 and CDR2 (germline): LNHDA, SQIVND (reference sequence). The CDR3 region is CASSRPGGYEQYF. The DNA for the CDR3 is TGTGCCAGTAGTAGGCCCGGGGGCTACGAGCAGTACTTC.

This clone was observed once. The chain carries TRBV10-2 and TRBJ2-7; 8 nucleotides agree with TRBD1. Germline-derived CDR1 and CDR2 are WSHSY and SAAADI. CDR3 length equals 14 residues. V shed 4 bases and J 6 bases; nucleotides not matched to a gene: 8. CDR3 DNA: TGCGCCAGCAGTGTAATGGACAGGGAAGCCGAGCAGTACTTC. It encodes CASSVMDREAEQYF.

V usage is TRBV7-6 and J usage is TRBJ1-2; possible D gene TRBD1, 5 bases. Trimming pared 0 bases from V and 6 bases from J, leaving 14 bases between. There are 15 residues in the CDR3. Germline CDR1 and CDR2: SGHVS and FNYEAQ. Here the CDR3 reads CASSLAGEGIDGYTF. The DNA for the CDR3 is TGTGCCAGCAGCTTAGCTGGGGAGGGGATTGATGGCTACACCTTC.

This clone was counted only a few times. The CDR3, as DNA: TGTGCCAGCAGCCCTGCGGGCTCTAGCACAGATACGCAGTATTTT. This sequence encodes CASSPAGSSTDTQYF. The chain has TRBV9 and TRBJ2-3; TRBD2 is a possible D gene (5 bases). V lost 4 bases to trimming and J lost 0 bases, with 12 bases between them. The CDR3 covers 15 residues. Germline assignment: CDR1 SGDLS and CDR2 YYNGEE.

This chain links TRBV11-3 with TRBJ2-7, with unresolved D. V was clipped by 1 base and J by 7 bases, with 8 bases between them. The CDR3 extends over 12 amino acids. Germline V gene data show CDR1 as SGHNT and CDR2 as YENEEA. The CDR3 sequence is CASSLGEGEQYF. The CDR3 DNA reads as TGTGCCAGCAGCTTAGGGGAAGGAGAGCAGTACTTC.

The rearrangement joins TRBV7-9 to TRBJ1-6, with no clear D. CDR1 SEHNR and CDR2 FQNEAQ come from the germline V gene (reference sequence). This CDR3 comprises 13 residues. Trimming left V 3 bases short and J 11 bases short, with 11 bases between. The CDR3 sequence is CASSFGLGPPLHF. DNA of the CDR3: TGTGCCAGCAGCTTTGGGCTGGGCCCACCCCTCCACTTT.

The chain carries TRBV19 and TRBJ2-7; D call uncertain. The V end was cut by 1 base, the J end by 3 bases, with 10 bases between. The CDR3 sequence is 14 residues long. The germline V gene has CDR1 LNHDA and CDR2 SQIVND (reference sequence). The CDR3 DNA sequence: TGTGCCAGTAGTATAGGGTGGACGGGCTACGAGCAGTACTTC. It translates to CASSIGWTGYEQYF.

The V gene is TRBV6-1, the J gene TRBJ2-2, with 8 bases that match TRBD1. CDR3 size: 15 residues. The trim removed 6 bases at V and 5 bases at J, leaving 8 bases unmatched. Germline V lookup: CDR1 MNHNS, CDR2 SASEGT. The CDR3 nucleotides read TGTGCCAGCAGATATTGGACAGGGCAAACCGGGGAGCTGTTTTTT. Translated: CASRYWTGQTGELFF.

The V call is TRBV13, the J call TRBJ2-6, with D possibly being TRBD1 (5 bases). The CDR3 loop spans 15 amino acids. Trimming left V 5 bases short and J 0 bases short, with 8 bases between. Germline CDR1 reads PRHDT; CDR2 reads FYEKMQ (reference sequence). The CDR3 DNA follows: TGTGCCAGCAGCGCCCAGGGCTCTGGGGCCAACGTCCTGACTTTC. It specifies CASSAQGSGANVLTF.

The gene calls are TRBV10-1 and TRBJ2-3, with D maybe TRBD1 (6 bases). V lost 2 bases and J 2 bases, leaving 17 bases between the germline ends. The CDR3 has 17 amino acids. CDR1 is WNHNN, CDR2 SYGVQD, per germline (reference sequence). The CDR3 protein is CASSELRTDSNTDTQYF. CDR3 sequence (DNA): TGCGCCAGCAGTGAGCTAAGGACAGACAGTAACACAGATACGCAGTATTTT.

The count of this clone is one. The chain links TRBV6-6 to TRBJ2-7; D may be TRBD2 (6 bases). The CDR3 covers 15 residues. The germline CDR1 and CDR2 sequences are MNHNY and SVGAGI (reference sequence). The germline V and J ends were trimmed by 5 bases and 0 bases, with 14 bases remaining between them. The CDR3 sequence: CASSPRDSVSYEQYF. The DNA of the CDR3 is TGTGCCAGCAGTCCCCGGGACTCTGTCTCCTACGAGCAGTACTTC.

The CDR3 DNA reads TGCGCCAGCAGCCACCGGTTAGCGGGGGACACAGATACGCAGTATTTT. It yields the protein CASSHRLAGDTDTQYF. The chain is built from TRBV4-1 and TRBJ2-3; 9 positions match TRBD2. V trimming: 3 bases; J trimming: 2 bases; junction bases outside the gene matches: 6. The length of the CDR3 is 16 residues. CDR1 is MGHRA and CDR2 is YSYEKL in the germline V gene.

The rearrangement joins TRBV7-8 to TRBJ1-1, with 7 bases lining up with TRBD1. V lost 1 base to trimming and J lost 7 bases; unmatched junction nucleotides: 18. From germline, CDR1 is SGHVS and CDR2 FQNEAQ. The CDR3 is 18 residues long. The CDR3, as DNA: TGTGCCAGCAGCTTAGTCCTCCTCGGGGGACAGCTTTTTGGTGAAGCTTTCTTT. As protein: CASSLVLLGGQLFGEAFF.

J is TRBJ1-5 and V is TRBV9; 12 bases map to TRBD1. The CDR3 sequence is 18 residues long. CDR1 is SGDLS and CDR2 is YYNGEE in the germline V gene. Germline trimming cut 4 bases from V and 9 bases from J; bases unmatched to any gene: 17. The CDR3 loop reads CASSPGTGGAGPPWPQHF. In DNA form, the CDR3 reads TGTGCCAGCAGCCCAGGGACAGGGGGCGCGGGGCCCCCATGGCCCCAGCATTTT.

This chain links TRBV5-1 with TRBJ2-1; D might be TRBD1 or TRBD2, each matching 5 bases. V lost 0 bases, J lost 3 bases, and 10 bases lay in between. The V gene's germline CDR1 is SGHRS and CDR2 YFSETQ. The CDR3 sequence is 15 residues long. CDR3 sequence reads: CASSLAGTDYNEQFF. Written as DNA, the CDR3 is TGCGCCAGCAGCTTGGCCGGGACGGACTACAATGAGCAGTTCTTC.

The V and J genes are TRBV4-2 and TRBJ1-4; possible D gene TRBD1, 5 bases. The germline V gene has CDR1 LGHNA and CDR2 YNFKEQ. CDR3 length: 13 residues. V was cut by 5 bases and J by 3 bases, with 7 bases left in between. In DNA form, the CDR3 reads TGTGCCAGCAGCTTAGGGGCTAATGAAAAACTGTTTTTT. Residues: CASSLGANEKLFF.

In this sample, this clone turned up once. The V call is TRBV5-6, the J call TRBJ1-4; D is perhaps TRBD1 (5 bases). Germline V lookup: CDR1 SGHDT, CDR2 YYEEEE. V gave up 3 bases and J gave up 0 bases, with 18 bases separating them. The CDR3 is 18 residues long. The CDR3, as DNA: TGTGCCAGCAGCTCCGGGACGGCTAGAAGGGCAACTAATGAAAAACTGTTTTTT. As protein: CASSSGTARRATNEKLFF.

The rearrangement joins TRBV7-9 to TRBJ2-5; no clear D gene. The length of the CDR3 is 13 residues. Germline V gives CDR1 SEHNR, CDR2 FQNEAQ (reference sequence). Trimming cost V 0 bases and J 4 bases, with 6 bases left between them. The DNA of the CDR3 is TGTGCCAGCAGCTTAGCCCCCAGAGAGACCCAGTACTTC. Translating it yields CASSLAPRETQYF.

To note about this clone: Other DNA sequences of this sample code for an identical CDR3. J is TRBJ2-1 and V is TRBV4-1; D might be TRBD2 (6 bases). This CDR3 spans 14 amino acids. Germline CDR1 and CDR2: MGHRA and YSYEKL. The germline V and J ends were trimmed by 3 bases and 4 bases, with 10 bases remaining between them. This CDR3 reads CASSQGGLYNEQFF. In DNA form, the CDR3 reads TGCGCCAGCAGCCAGGGGGGACTGTACAATGAGCAGTTCTTC.

The chain employs TRBV4-1 and TRBJ2-7; TRBD2 aligns across 13 bases. The trim removed 3 bases at V and 4 bases at J, leaving 3 bases unmatched. The CDR3 sequence is 15 residues long. The germline CDR1 and CDR2 sequences are MGHRA and YSYEKL. CDR3: CASSHPGLAGYEQYF. The CDR3 DNA reads TGCGCCAGCAGCCATCCGGGACTAGCGGGATACGAGCAGTACTTC.

The chain is built from TRBV9 and TRBJ2-1, with TRBD1 matching over 7 bases. V shed 3 bases and J 4 bases; nucleotides not matched to a gene: 10. The CDR3 totals 16 residues. Germline CDR1 reads SGDLS; CDR2 reads YYNGEE. The CDR3 bases are TGTGCCAGCAGCGCCCCGACCGGGACAGCGTACAATGAGCAGTTCTTC. Translating it yields CASSAPTGTAYNEQFF.

The V gene is TRBV27, the J gene TRBJ1-5, with 11 bases lining up with TRBD1. The CDR3 has 15 amino acids. Looked up from germline, CDR1 is MNHEY and CDR2 is SMNVEV (reference sequence). J lost 7 bases, V lost 3 bases, and 5 bases had no gene match. The CDR3 DNA follows: TGTGCCAGCAGTTTGGGGACAGGGGGGAGACAGCCCCAGCATTTT. This sequence encodes CASSLGTGGRQPQHF.

The chain recombines TRBV10-1 with TRBJ2-3; TRBD2 matches 13 bases. Germline V gene sequence: CDR1 WNHNN, CDR2 SYGVQD (reference sequence). The CDR3 sequence is 16 residues long. V lost 3 bases to trimming and J lost 6 bases; unmatched junction nucleotides: 6. CDR3 coding DNA: TGCGCCAGCAGTGAACTAGCGGGGGGGCCTAGGGATACGCAGTATTTT. It encodes CASSELAGGPRDTQYF.

The chain links TRBV9 to TRBJ1-6; 7 positions agree with TRBD1. The V segment lost 3 bases and the J segment 10 bases; nucleotides outside the gene matches: 4. This CDR3 has 13 amino acids. Germline lookup yields CDR1 SGDLS and CDR2 YYNGEE. In DNA form, the CDR3 reads TGTGCCAGCAGCGGACAGGGAGGGTCACCCCTCCACTTT. It is translated as CASSGQGGSPLHF.